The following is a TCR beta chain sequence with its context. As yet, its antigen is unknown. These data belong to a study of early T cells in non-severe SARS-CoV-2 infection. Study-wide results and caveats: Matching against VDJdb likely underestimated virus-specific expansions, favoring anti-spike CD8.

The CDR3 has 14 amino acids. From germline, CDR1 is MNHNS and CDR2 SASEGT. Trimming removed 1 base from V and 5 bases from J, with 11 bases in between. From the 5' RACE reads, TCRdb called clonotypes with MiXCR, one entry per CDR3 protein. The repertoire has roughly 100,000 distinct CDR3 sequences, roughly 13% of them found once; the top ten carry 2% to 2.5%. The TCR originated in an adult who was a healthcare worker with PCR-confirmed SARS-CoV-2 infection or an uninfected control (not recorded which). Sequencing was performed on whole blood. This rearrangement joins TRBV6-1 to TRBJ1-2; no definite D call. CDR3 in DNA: TGTGCCAGCAGTGAAGTAACGGCGGTATATGGCTACACCTTC. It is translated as CASSEVTAVYGYTF.